The clone carrying this TCR beta chain was counted a single time. The data were obtained in a study of a mutant IDH1 vaccine in newly diagnosed glioma. For the study at large: Patients were pretreated with radiotherapy, temozolomide, or both, mostly both.

Clones were sequenced by immunoSEQ multiplex PCR, and TCRdb holds only the in-frame ones, with some missing. Of 60,000 to 75,000 clones detected, around 82% appear once; the ten largest clones hold approximately 4.2%. The V end was cut by 6 bases, the J end by 11 bases, with 19 bases between. The CDR3 is 13 residues long. Germline V gene data show CDR1 as LGHNT and CDR2 as FRNRAP. Time point reported: baseline, week 1 (first vaccination visit). Treatment noted: pre-vaccination baseline after standard-of-care therapy. This chain joins TRBV12-5 and TRBJ1-1; tentative D call: TRBD1 (5 bases). The clonotype was recovered from a woman between 18 and 30 years old with glioma. Some clones in this sample may be carry-over from other donors' samples. This specimen consisted of peripheral blood mononuclear cells (PBMCs), obtained from a glioma patient treated with radiotherapy, temozolomide or both. The CDR3 DNA reads TGTGCTAGTGGCAGAGACAGCGGTCAAAGGGCTTTCTTT. Translating it yields CASGRDSGQRAFF.